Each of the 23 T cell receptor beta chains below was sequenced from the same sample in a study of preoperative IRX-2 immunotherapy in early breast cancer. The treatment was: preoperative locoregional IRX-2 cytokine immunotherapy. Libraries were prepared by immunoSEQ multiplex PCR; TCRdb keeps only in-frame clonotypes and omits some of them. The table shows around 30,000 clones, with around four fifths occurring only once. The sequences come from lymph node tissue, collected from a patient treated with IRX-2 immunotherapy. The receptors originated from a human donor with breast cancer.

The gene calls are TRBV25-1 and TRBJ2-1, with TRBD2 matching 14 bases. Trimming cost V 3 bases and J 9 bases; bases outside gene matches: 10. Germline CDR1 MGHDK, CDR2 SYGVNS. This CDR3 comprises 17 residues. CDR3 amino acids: CASSDSGTSGGGGEQFF. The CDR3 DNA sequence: TGTGCCAGCAGTGATTCTGGGACTAGCGGGGGTGGAGGTGAGCAGTTCTTC.

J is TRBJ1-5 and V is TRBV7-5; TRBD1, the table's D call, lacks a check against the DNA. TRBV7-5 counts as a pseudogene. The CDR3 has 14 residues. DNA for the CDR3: TGTGCCAGCAGCTTAGAAGGGGTGAGTTCGCCCCAGCATTTT. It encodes CASSLEGVSSPQHF.

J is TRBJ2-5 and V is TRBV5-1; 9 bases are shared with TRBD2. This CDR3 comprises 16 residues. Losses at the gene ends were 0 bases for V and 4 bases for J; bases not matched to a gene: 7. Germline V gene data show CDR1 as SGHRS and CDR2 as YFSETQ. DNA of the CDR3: TGCGCCAGCAGCTTGGTGTTAGCGGGAGCGGGAGAGACCCAGTACTTC. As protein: CASSLVLAGAGETQYF.

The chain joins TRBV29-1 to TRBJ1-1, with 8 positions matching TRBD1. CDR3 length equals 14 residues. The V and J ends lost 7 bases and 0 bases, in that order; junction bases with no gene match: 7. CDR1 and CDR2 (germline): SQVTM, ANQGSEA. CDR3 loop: CSGSRGPMNTEAFF. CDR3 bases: TGCAGCGGGAGCAGGGGGCCCATGAACACTGAAGCTTTCTTT.

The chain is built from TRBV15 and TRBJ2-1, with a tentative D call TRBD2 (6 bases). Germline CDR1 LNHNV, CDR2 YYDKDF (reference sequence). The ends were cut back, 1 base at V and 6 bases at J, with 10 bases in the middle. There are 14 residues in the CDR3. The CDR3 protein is CATSRGGSGNEQFF. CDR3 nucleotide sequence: TGTGCCACCAGCAGAGGGGGTAGCGGCAATGAGCAGTTCTTC.

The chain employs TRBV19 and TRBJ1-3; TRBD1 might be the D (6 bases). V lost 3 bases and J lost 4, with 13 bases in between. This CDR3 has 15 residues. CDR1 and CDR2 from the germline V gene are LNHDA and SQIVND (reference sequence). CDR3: CASSISRDKGNTIYF. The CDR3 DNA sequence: TGTGCCAGTAGTATCAGCCGGGACAAGGGAAACACCATATATTTT.

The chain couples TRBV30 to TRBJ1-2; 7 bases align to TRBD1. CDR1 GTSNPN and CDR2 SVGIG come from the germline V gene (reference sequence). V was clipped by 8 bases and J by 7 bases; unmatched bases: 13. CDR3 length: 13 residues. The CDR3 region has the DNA TGTGCCGGCAACGACAGGGACATTTTTGGCTACACCTTC. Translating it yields CAGNDRDIFGYTF.

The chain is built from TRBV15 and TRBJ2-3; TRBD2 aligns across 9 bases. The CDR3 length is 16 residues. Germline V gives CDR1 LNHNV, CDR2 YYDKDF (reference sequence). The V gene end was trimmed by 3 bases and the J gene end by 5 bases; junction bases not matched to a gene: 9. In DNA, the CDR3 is TGTGCCACCAGCAGGAGCATAGCGGGAGTGGGAGATACGCAGTATTTT. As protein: CATSRSIAGVGDTQYF. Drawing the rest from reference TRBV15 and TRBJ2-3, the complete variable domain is DAMVIQNPRYQVTQFGKPVTLSCSQTLNHNVMYWYQQKSSQAPKLLFHYYDKDFNNEADTPDNFQSRRPNTSFCFLDIRSPGLGDTAMYLCATSRSIAGVGDTQYFGPGTRLTVL.

This chain's CDR3 is CASSPGSSFSGNTIYF. CDR3 in DNA: TGTGCCAGCTCACCAGGGAGCTCCTTCTCTGGAAACACCATATATTTT. This chain uses TRBV18 with TRBJ1-3; no reliable D call. CDR1 is KGHSH and CDR2 is LQKENI in the germline V gene. The CDR3 contains 16 residues. V was trimmed by 2 bases and J by 0 bases, leaving 11 bases between them.

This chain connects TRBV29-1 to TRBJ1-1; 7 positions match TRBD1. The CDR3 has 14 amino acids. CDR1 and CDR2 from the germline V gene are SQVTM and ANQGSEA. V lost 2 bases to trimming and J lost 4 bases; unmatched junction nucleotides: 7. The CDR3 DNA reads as TGCAGCGTTGAAAACAGGGGCGGTATCACTGAAGCTTTCTTT. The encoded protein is CSVENRGGITEAFF.

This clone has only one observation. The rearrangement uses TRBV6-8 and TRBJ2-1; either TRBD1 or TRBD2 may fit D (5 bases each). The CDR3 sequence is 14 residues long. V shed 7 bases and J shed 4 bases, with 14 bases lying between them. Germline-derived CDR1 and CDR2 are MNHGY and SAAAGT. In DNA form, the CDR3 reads TGTGCCAGCAAACCCGGGACCACATACAATGAGCAGTTCTTC. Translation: CASKPGTTYNEQFF.

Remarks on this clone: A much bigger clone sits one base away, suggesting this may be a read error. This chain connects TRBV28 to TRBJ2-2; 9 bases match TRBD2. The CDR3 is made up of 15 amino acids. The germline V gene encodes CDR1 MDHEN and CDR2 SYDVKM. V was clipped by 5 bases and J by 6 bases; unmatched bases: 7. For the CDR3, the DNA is TGTGCCAGCAGTGCGCGGGGGGGCCTCTCCGGGGAGCTGTTTTTT. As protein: CASSARGGLSGELFF.

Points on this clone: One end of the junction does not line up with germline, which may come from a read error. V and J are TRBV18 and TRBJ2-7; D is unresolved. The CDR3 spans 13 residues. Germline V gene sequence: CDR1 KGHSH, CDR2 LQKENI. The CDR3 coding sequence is TGTGCCAGCTCACCACGGGCCGCGGACGAGCAGTATTTC. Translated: CASSPRAADEQYF.

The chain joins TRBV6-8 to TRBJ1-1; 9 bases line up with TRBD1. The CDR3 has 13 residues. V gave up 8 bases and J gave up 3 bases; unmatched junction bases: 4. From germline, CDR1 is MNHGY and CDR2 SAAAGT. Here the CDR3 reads CASYRGLDTEAFF. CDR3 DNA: TGTGCCAGCTACAGGGGGCTGGACACTGAAGCTTTCTTT.

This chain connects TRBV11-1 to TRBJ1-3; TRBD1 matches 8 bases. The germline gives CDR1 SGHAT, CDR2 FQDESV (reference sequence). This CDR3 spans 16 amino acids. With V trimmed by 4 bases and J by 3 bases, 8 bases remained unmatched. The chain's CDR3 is CASSWGQGAVGNTIYF. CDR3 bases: TGTGCCAGCAGCTGGGGCCAGGGGGCGGTTGGAAACACCATATATTTT.

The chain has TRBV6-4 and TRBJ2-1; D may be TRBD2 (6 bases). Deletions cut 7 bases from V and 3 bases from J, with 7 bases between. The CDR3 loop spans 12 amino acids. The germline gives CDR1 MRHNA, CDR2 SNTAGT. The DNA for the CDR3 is TGTGCCAGCAAGGGACTCTACAATGAGCAGTTCTTC. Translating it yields CASKGLYNEQFF.

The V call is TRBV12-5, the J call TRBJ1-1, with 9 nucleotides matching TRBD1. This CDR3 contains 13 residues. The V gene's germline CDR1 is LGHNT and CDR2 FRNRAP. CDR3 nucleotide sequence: TGTGCCAGCAACGGACAGGGGACCACTGAAGCTTTCTTT. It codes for CASNGQGTTEAFF.

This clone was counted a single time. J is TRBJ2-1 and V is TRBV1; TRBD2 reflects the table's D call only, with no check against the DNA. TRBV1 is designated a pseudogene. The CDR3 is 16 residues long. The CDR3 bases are TGCGCCAGCAGCCAACCCAGGGACTTCGCTTACAATGAGCAGTTCTTC. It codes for CASSQPRDFAYNEQFF.

Here the CDR3 reads CASSQVWQRGRDTQYF. The CDR3 coding sequence is TGCGCCAGCAGCCAAGTCTGGCAGCGGGGACGGGATACGCAGTATTTT. The rearrangement joins TRBV5-1 to TRBJ2-3, with 7 bases aligning to TRBD2. V shed 4 bases, J shed 6 bases, and the junction held 14 bases outside the gene matches. In germline, CDR1 is SGHRS, CDR2 YFSETQ. The CDR3 sequence is 16 residues long.

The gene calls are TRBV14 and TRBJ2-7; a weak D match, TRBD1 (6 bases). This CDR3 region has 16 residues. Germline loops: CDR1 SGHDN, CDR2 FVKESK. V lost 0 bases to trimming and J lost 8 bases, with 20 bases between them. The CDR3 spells CASSQDPIQGRYKQYF. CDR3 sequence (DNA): TGTGCCAGCAGCCAAGATCCTATCCAGGGGAGATACAAGCAGTACTTC.

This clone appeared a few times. The CDR3 reads CASSSANTEAFF. DNA for the CDR3: TGTGCCAGCTCATCTGCGAACACTGAAGCTTTCTTT. This chain joins TRBV18 and TRBJ1-1, with unresolved D. The V and J ends lost 5 bases and 1 base respectively, with 5 bases between them. The CDR3 is 12 amino acids. CDR1 is KGHSH, CDR2 LQKENI, per germline.

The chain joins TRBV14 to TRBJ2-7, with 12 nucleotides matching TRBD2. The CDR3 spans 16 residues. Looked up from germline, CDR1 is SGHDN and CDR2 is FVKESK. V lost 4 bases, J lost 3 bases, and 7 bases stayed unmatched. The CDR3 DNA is TGTGCCAGCAGCCGACGGGGACTAGCGGGTCGCTACGAGCAGTACTTC. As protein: CASSRRGLAGRYEQYF.

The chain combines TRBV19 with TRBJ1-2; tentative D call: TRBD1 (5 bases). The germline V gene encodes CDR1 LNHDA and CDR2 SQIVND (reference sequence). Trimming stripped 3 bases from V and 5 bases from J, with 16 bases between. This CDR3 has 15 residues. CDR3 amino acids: CASSMNTEGLYGYTF. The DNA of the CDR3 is TGTGCCAGTAGTATGAATACGGAGGGGCTTTATGGCTACACCTTC.